These 27 T cell receptor beta chains share one sample of origin, sequenced in a study of long-term antiretroviral therapy in people with HIV. The immunoSEQ assay was v3.0, run at survey level. Repertoires were generated with immunoSEQ multiplex PCR, while TCRdb's copy carries only in-frame clones and drops some. The sample contains 25,000 to 35,000 clones, 80% of which appear only once. This specimen consisted of unsorted PBMCs, obtained 0.3 years after starting antiretroviral therapy. These receptors all come from a man aged 35-49 years with HIV.

The chain joins TRBV28 to TRBJ1-1; D is uncertain. The germline CDR1 and CDR2 sequences are MDHEN and SYDVKM. The length of the CDR3 is 14 residues. V was trimmed by 3 bases and J by 4 bases, leaving 12 bases between them. CDR3 sequence: CASSFVLASTEAFF. DNA of the CDR3: TGTGCCAGCAGTTTTGTCCTTGCGAGCACTGAAGCTTTCTTT.

This sequence joins TRBV9 and TRBJ2-2; weak D call: TRBD2 (6 bases). Trimming took 0 bases from V and 3 from J, leaving 15 bases between them. CDR3 length equals 17 residues. The V gene's germline CDR1 is SGDLS and CDR2 YYNGEE. CDR3 nucleotide sequence: TGTGCCAGCAGCGTAGATCCGTCGCGGGGACACACCGGGGAGCTGTTTTTT. It yields the protein CASSVDPSRGHTGELFF.

The rearrangement links TRBV11-2 to TRBJ2-1, with D possibly being TRBD2 (5 bases). V shed 0 bases and J shed 2 bases, with 11 bases lying between them. Germline V lookup: CDR1 SGHAT, CDR2 FQNNGV. There are 16 residues in the CDR3. CDR3 in amino acids: CASSLDSALTYNEQFF. DNA for the CDR3: TGTGCCAGCAGCTTAGATAGCGCCTTAACCTACAATGAGCAGTTCTTC.

The chain has TRBV7-8 and TRBJ1-5, with D unresolved. V lost 1 base, J lost 1 base, and 8 bases lay in between. The CDR3 has 15 amino acids. Germline CDR1 SGHVS, CDR2 FQNEAQ. CDR3 bases: TGTGCCAGCAGCTTAGGCGCTTTGAGCAATCAGCCCCAGCATTTT. It codes for CASSLGALSNQPQHF.

The chain employs TRBV9 and TRBJ1-3, with D uncertain. The CDR3 has 13 residues. Germline V gene data show CDR1 as SGDLS and CDR2 as YYNGEE. V shed 5 bases and J shed 0 bases, with 6 bases lying between them. For the CDR3, the DNA is TGTGCCAGCAGACAGAGCTCTGGAAACACCATATATTTT. It encodes CASRQSSGNTIYF. The whole variable domain, remainder taken from reference TRBV9 and TRBJ1-3, is DSGVTQTPKHLITATGQRVTLRCSPRSGDLSVYWYQQSLDQGLQFLIQYYNGEERAKGNILERFSAQQFPDLHSELNLSSLELGDSALYFCASRQSSGNTIYFGEGSWLTVV.

V and J are TRBV7-2 and TRBJ1-1, with a possible D match to TRBD1 (5 bases). Trimming removed 0 bases at V and 5 bases at J, with 10 bases between. CDR1 and CDR2 from the germline V gene are SGHTA and FQGNSA. The CDR3 runs 14 residues. The CDR3 reads CASSLAQGLTEAFF. CDR3 sequence (DNA): TGTGCCAGCAGCTTAGCTCAGGGTTTAACTGAAGCTTTCTTT.

Sample share makes this clone large (0.1 to 1%). V gene TRBV5-8 combines with J gene TRBJ1-5, with D perhaps matching TRBD1 (5 bases). V was cut by 4 bases and J by 0 bases, with 11 bases left in between. Germline V CDR1 and CDR2: SGHTS, YDEGEE. The CDR3 is 15 amino acids. CDR3 sequence reads: CASSGDGYSNQPQHF. For the CDR3, the DNA is TGTGCCAGCAGCGGGGACGGCTATAGCAATCAGCCCCAGCATTTT.

This chain joins TRBV6-5 and TRBJ2-7; D could derive from TRBD1 or TRBD2 (5 bases each). This CDR3 spans 14 amino acids. The V end was cut by 4 bases, the J end by 5 bases, with 15 bases between. From germline, CDR1 is MNHEY and CDR2 SVGAGI. The CDR3 nucleotides read TGTGCCAGCAGTTTGCGTGGGGGATCCAACGAGCAGTACTTC. This encodes CASSLRGGSNEQYF.

This clone was counted a few times. V gene TRBV7-9 combines with J gene TRBJ2-5; no firm D call. Trimming took off 1 base at V and 4 bases at J, with 4 bases between the two ends. This CDR3 region has 12 residues. The germline V gene encodes CDR1 SEHNR and CDR2 FQNEAQ (reference sequence). CDR3 region: CASSLGRETQYF. Here the CDR3 DNA reads TGTGCCAGCAGCTTAGGGCGAGAGACCCAGTACTTC.

The chain has TRBV28 and TRBJ2-7; 8 positions agree with TRBD2. J gave up 0 bases and V 4 bases, and 5 bases lay outside the gene matches. CDR3 length equals 15 residues. Looked up from germline, CDR1 is MDHEN and CDR2 is SYDVKM. The chain's CDR3 is CASSSAGGGSYEQYF. The CDR3 bases are TGTGCCAGCAGTTCCGCGGGGGGCGGCTCCTACGAGCAGTACTTC.

This chain uses TRBV28 with TRBJ1-5; 12 bases agree with TRBD1. Germline V gene sequence: CDR1 MDHEN, CDR2 SYDVKM. The V segment lost 10 bases and the J segment 7 bases; nucleotides outside the gene matches: 11. This CDR3 has 15 residues. DNA for the CDR3: TGTGCCATCCGGGACAGGGGGCTAACAGGGCAGCCCCAGCATTTT. Encoded protein: CAIRDRGLTGQPQHF. Full variable domain (remainder filled in from reference TRBV28 and TRBJ1-5): DVKVTQSSRYLVKRTGEKVFLECVQDMDHENMFWYRQDPGLGLRLIYFSYDVKMKEKGDIPEGYSVSREKKERFSLILESASTNQTSMYLCAIRDRGLTGQPQHFGDGTRLSIL.

This chain uses TRBV6-5 with TRBJ2-3; D not certain. Germline V gives CDR1 MNHEY, CDR2 SVGAGI. The CDR3 totals 15 residues. Trimming removed 2 bases from V and 4 bases from J, with 13 bases in between. As DNA, the CDR3 is TGTGCCAGCAGTTACGTAGGGAAGTGGGCAGATACGCAGTATTTT. It encodes CASSYVGKWADTQYF.

The chain uses TRBV6-6 and TRBJ1-5; TRBD1 aligns across 7 bases. The CDR3 covers 16 residues. The germline gives CDR1 MNHNY, CDR2 SVGAGI (reference sequence). V dropped 5 bases and J dropped 0; count of bases not matched to a gene: 7. The CDR3 sequence is CASSQNGQDSNQPQHF. CDR3 nucleotides: TGTGCCAGCAGTCAAAACGGACAGGATAGCAATCAGCCCCAGCATTTT.

The chain joins TRBV5-1 to TRBJ1-3, with D tentatively TRBD1 (6 bases). This CDR3 has 16 amino acids. Trimming cost V 2 bases and J 0 bases, with 12 bases left between them. Per germline, CDR1 SGHRS and CDR2 YFSETQ. DNA of the CDR3: TGCGCCAGCAGCTTCGACAGGCTGAGCTCTGGAAACACCATATATTTT. Residues: CASSFDRLSSGNTIYF. Based on the CDR3 plus reference TRBV5-1 and TRBJ1-3, the full variable domain is KAGVTQTPRYLIKTRGQQVTLSCSPISGHRSVSWYQQTPGQGLQFLFEYFSETQRNKGNFPGRFSGRQFSNSRSEMNVSTLELGDSALYLCASSFDRLSSGNTIYFGEGSWLTVV.

In its sample, this clone was seen a few times. V and J are TRBV21-1 and TRBJ2-7; the table calls TRBD1, which could not be checked here. TRBV21-1 is deemed a pseudogene. CDR3 size: 12 residues. The CDR3 reads CASRSYRGEQYF. Here the CDR3 DNA reads TGTGCCAGCAGGTCATACAGGGGTGAGCAGTACTTC.

The CDR3 is CASSLGGPTDTQYF. As DNA, the CDR3 is TGTGCCAGCAGCTTAGGCGGGCCTACAGATACGCAGTATTTT. The rearrangement links TRBV11-2 to TRBJ2-3, with TRBD2 as a possible D gene (5 bases). The V end was cut by 1 base, the J end by 3 bases, with 8 bases between. Per germline, CDR1 SGHAT and CDR2 FQNNGV. The CDR3 sequence is 14 residues long.

The gene calls are TRBV10-3 and TRBJ2-7; TRBD2 is a possible D gene (5 bases). The germline V gene encodes CDR1 ENHRY and CDR2 SYGVKD. CDR3 size: 13 residues. Trimming took off 4 bases at V and 8 bases at J, with 15 bases between the two ends. Written as DNA, the CDR3 is TGTGCCATCAGTGTGGGGAGTACGGGGAAGCAGTACTTC. This codes for CAISVGSTGKQYF.

The CDR3 protein is CASSSRDRGREQYF. CDR3 sequence (DNA): TGTGCCAGCAGTTCCCGGGACAGGGGGCGCGAGCAGTACTTC. The chain carries TRBV6-6 and TRBJ2-7; 12 bases are shared with TRBD1. The germline gives CDR1 MNHNY, CDR2 SVGAGI (reference sequence). The V and J ends lost 4 bases and 6 bases, in that order; junction bases with no gene match: 4. The CDR3 has 14 amino acids.

This rearrangement joins TRBV5-1 to TRBJ2-7; D may be TRBD2 (7 bases). Trimming left V 4 bases short and J 6 bases short, with 14 bases between. Germline values: CDR1 SGHRS, CDR2 YFSETQ. This CDR3 contains 13 residues. CDR3 residues: CASSGGGVGEQYF. As DNA, the CDR3 is TGCGCCAGCAGCGGAGGGGGGGTGGGCGAGCAGTACTTC.

The rearrangement joins TRBV7-9 to TRBJ2-3, with a possible D match to TRBD2 (5 bases). The CDR3 has 15 residues. Germline V CDR1 and CDR2: SEHNR, FQNEAQ (reference sequence). Trimming pared 2 bases from V and 1 base from J, leaving 10 bases between. CDR3 protein: CASSLSGVRTDTQYF. The CDR3 coding sequence is TGTGCCAGCAGCTTATCCGGGGTTCGCACAGATACGCAGTATTTT.

This clone was counted a single time. This chain connects TRBV6-6 to TRBJ1-4; a weak D match, TRBD1 (5 bases). This CDR3 is built from 14 residues. V lost 5 bases, J lost 7 bases, and 14 bases lay in between. Germline CDR1 and CDR2: MNHNY and SVGAGI (reference sequence). CDR3 sequence: CASSPPGGSEKLFF. CDR3 bases: TGTGCCAGCAGTCCCCCGGGGGGGAGTGAAAAACTGTTTTTT.

The CDR3: CASRSLAETYEQYF. The CDR3 DNA sequence: TGTGCCAGCAGATCTTTAGCGGAAACCTACGAGCAGTACTTC. The V gene is TRBV27, the J gene TRBJ2-7; the D gene is possibly TRBD2 (6 bases). From germline, CDR1 is MNHEY and CDR2 SMNVEV (reference sequence). The CDR3 sequence is 14 residues long. V shed 6 bases and J shed 2 bases, with 14 bases lying between them.

This chain uses TRBV7-9 with TRBJ2-7; 12 bases line up with TRBD2. The germline gives CDR1 SEHNR, CDR2 FQNEAQ (reference sequence). The CDR3 is 16 amino acids. V gave up 4 bases and J gave up 3 bases; unmatched junction bases: 7. As DNA, the CDR3 is TGTGCCAGCAGCTGGACTAGCGGGGCGGGGGGCTACGAGCAGTACTTC. The encoded protein is CASSWTSGAGGYEQYF.

This chain joins TRBV6-6 and TRBJ2-7; 9 nucleotides agree with TRBD2. Germline CDR1 is MNHNY and CDR2 is SVGAGI (reference sequence). The V and J ends lost 2 bases and 3 bases, in that order; junction bases with no gene match: 8. There are 16 residues in the CDR3. The CDR3 sequence is CASSYGRGGLIYEQYF. CDR3 nucleotides: TGTGCCAGCAGTTACGGGCGGGGGGGCTTGATCTACGAGCAGTACTTC.

This clone turned up a few times. Here the CDR3 reads CASSLSPSYEQYF. Written as DNA, the CDR3 is TGTGCCAGCTCGCTGAGCCCCTCCTACGAGCAGTACTTC. The chain recombines TRBV2 with TRBJ2-7; D uncertain. Germline V CDR1 and CDR2: SNHLY, FYNNEI. The CDR3 contains 13 residues. V gave up 8 bases and J gave up 0 bases, with 11 bases separating them.

The rearrangement links TRBV4-2 to TRBJ1-3; unclear D gene. This CDR3 is 13 amino acids long. Germline CDR1 LGHNA, CDR2 YNFKEQ. Trimming removed 1 base at V and 2 bases at J, with 3 bases between. CDR3 loop: CASSQVAGNTIYF. The CDR3 DNA follows: TGTGCCAGCAGCCAAGTAGCTGGAAACACCATATATTTT.

The chain has TRBV4-1 and TRBJ1-2; no reliable D call. Per the germline V gene, CDR1 is MGHRA and CDR2 is YSYEKL. V lost 0 bases and J lost 1, with 9 bases in between. The CDR3 is made up of 15 amino acids. The CDR3 loop reads CASSQDQAINYGYTF. The CDR3 DNA reads as TGCGCCAGCAGCCAAGATCAGGCGATTAACTATGGCTACACCTTC.